This TCR beta chain was retrieved from a study of cytomegalovirus exposure and HLA in healthy donors. On the study more broadly: From HLA-typed donors, an early data release held about 85 million unique TCRs. Study observations and caveats: Among TCR beta chains, those listed as cytomegalovirus-associated numbered about 160. The productive fraction for most TCR beta V segments was about 87% or about 30% in an earlier analysis. Presence/absence analyses supposed approximately even sequencing depth among donors.

PCR primers comprised 60 Vbeta and 13 Jbeta primers. Clones were sequenced by immunoSEQ multiplex PCR, and TCRdb holds only the in-frame ones, with some missing. The sample lists approximately 100,000 clones, roughly 85% occurring once. Points on this clone: Its specificity is not known.

The CDR3 totals 14 residues. The germline V and J ends were trimmed by 4 bases and 2 bases, with 13 bases remaining between them. Germline CDR1 reads SGDLS; CDR2 reads YYNGEE. J is TRBJ2-7 and V is TRBV9; a possible D gene is TRBD1 (6 bases). The sequence was obtained from a man aged 40-55 years in good health and CMV-seropositive. The sequenced sample consisted of PBMCs. The CDR3 sequence: CASSPRTEAYEQYF. The CDR3 nucleotides read TGTGCCAGCAGCCCCCGGACAGAGGCCTACGAGCAGTACTTC.